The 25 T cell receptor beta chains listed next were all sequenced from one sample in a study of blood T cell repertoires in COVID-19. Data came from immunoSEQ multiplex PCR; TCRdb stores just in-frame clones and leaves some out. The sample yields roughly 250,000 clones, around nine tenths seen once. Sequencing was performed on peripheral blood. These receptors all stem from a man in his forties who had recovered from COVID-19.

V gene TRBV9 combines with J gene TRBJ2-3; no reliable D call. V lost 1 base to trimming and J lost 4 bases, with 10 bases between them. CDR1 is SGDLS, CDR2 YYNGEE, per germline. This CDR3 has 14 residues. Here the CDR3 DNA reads TGTGCCAGCAGCGTAACAGCACAATCAGATACGCAGTATTTT. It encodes CASSVTAQSDTQYF.

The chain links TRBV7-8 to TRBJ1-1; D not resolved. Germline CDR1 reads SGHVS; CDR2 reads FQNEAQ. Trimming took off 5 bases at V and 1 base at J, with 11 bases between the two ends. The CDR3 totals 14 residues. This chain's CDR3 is CASSPAGENTEAFF. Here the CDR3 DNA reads TGTGCCAGCAGCCCGGCCGGGGAGAACACTGAAGCTTTCTTT.

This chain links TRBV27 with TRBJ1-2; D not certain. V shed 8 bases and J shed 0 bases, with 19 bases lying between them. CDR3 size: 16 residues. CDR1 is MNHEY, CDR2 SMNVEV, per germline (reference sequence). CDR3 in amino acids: CASPRYEVYSNYGYTF. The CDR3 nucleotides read TGTGCCAGCCCGCGCTATGAGGTCTACTCTAACTATGGCTACACCTTC.

The DNA of the CDR3 is TGTGCCAGCAGCCCTTCGGTGGATACGCAGTATTTT. Encoded protein: CASSPSVDTQYF. The chain uses TRBV14 and TRBJ2-3; no clear D. The ends were cut back, 4 bases at V and 6 bases at J, with 8 bases in the middle. From germline, CDR1 is SGHDN and CDR2 FVKESK. This CDR3 comprises 12 residues.

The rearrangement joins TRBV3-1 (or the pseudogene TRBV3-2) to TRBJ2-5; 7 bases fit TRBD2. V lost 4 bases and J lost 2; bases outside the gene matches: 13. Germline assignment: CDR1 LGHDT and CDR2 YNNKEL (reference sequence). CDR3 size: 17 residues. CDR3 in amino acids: CASSRRLASGEQETQYF. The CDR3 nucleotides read TGTGCCAGCAGCCGTCGACTAGCCTCCGGGGAGCAAGAGACCCAGTACTTC.

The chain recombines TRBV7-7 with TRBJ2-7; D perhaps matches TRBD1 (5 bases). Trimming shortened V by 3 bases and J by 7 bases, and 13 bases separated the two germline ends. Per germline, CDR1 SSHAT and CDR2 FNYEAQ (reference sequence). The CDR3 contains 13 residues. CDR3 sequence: CASSFDQGGEQYF. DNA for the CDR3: TGTGCCAGCAGCTTCGATCAGGGTGGAGAGCAGTACTTC.

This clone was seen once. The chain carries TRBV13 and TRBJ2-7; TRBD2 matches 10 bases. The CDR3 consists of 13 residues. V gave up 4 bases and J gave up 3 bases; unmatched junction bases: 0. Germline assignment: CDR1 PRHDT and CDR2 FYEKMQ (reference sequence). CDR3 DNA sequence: TGTGCCAGCAGCTGGACTAGCGGCTACGAGCAGTACTTC. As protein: CASSWTSGYEQYF.

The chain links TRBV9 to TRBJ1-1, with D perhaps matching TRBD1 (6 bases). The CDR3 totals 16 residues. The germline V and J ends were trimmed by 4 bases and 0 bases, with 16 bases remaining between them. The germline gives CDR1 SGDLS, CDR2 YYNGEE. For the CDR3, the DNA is TGTGCCAGCAGCCCGAGAGGGGGGGGCTTGAACACTGAAGCTTTCTTT. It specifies CASSPRGGGLNTEAFF.

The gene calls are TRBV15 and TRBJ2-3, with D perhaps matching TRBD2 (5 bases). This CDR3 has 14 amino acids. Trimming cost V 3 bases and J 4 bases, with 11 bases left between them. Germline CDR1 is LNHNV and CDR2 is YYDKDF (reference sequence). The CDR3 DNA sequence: TGTGCCACCAGCAGGGCGGGTTTTTCAGATACGCAGTATTTT. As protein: CATSRAGFSDTQYF.

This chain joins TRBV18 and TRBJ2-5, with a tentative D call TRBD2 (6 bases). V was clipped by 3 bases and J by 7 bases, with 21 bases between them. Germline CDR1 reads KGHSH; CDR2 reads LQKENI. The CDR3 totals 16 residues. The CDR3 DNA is TGTGCCAGCTCACCTGAAAGCGGCTGGCGGGGCGGGACCCAGTACTTC. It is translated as CASSPESGWRGGTQYF.

CDR3 nucleotides: TGTGCCAGCAGCGTGGGCAGGACCGGGGAGCTGTTTTTT. Translation: CASSVGRTGELFF. The gene calls are TRBV9 and TRBJ2-2; D remains unclear. Germline assignment: CDR1 SGDLS and CDR2 YYNGEE. Trimming stripped 2 bases from V and 5 bases from J, with 7 bases between. This CDR3 has 13 amino acids.

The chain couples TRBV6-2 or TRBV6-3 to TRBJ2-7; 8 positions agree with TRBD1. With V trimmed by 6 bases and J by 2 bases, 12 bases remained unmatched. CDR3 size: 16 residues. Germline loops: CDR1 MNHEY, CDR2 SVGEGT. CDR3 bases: TGTGCCAGCAGCCGATGGACAGGGACCCTTCCCTACGAGCAGTACTTC. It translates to CASSRWTGTLPYEQYF.

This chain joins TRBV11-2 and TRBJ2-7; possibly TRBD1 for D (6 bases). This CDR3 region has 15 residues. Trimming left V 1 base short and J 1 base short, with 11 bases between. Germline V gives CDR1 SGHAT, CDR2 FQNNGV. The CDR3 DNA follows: TGTGCCAGCAGCTTAGTTGCGACAGGTTCCTACGAGCAGTACTTC. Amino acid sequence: CASSLVATGSYEQYF.

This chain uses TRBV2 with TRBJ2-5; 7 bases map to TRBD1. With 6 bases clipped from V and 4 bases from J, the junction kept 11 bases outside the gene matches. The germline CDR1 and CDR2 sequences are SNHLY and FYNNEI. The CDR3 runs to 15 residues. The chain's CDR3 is CASSENRGRIETQYF. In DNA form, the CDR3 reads TGTGCCAGCAGCGAAAACAGGGGCCGGATAGAGACCCAGTACTTC.

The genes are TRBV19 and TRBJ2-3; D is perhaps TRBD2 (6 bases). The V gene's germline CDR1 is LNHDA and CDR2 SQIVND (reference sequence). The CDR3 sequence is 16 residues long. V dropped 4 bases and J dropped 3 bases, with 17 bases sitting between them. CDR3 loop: CASSKLAPPMTDTQYF. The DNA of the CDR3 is TGTGCCAGTAGTAAGCTAGCGCCCCCTATGACAGATACGCAGTATTTT.

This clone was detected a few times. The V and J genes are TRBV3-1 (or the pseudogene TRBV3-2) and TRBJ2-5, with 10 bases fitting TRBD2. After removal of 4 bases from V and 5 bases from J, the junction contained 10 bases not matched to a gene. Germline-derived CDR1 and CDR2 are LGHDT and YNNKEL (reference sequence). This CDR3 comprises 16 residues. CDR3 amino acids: CASSPAPQRGGETQYF. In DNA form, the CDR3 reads TGTGCCAGCAGCCCAGCCCCCCAGCGGGGGGGGGAGACCCAGTACTTC.

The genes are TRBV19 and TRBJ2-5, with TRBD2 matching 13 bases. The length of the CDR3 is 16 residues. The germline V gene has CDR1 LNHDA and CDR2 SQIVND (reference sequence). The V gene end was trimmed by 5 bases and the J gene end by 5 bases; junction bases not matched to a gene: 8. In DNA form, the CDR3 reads TGTGCCAGTAGTCCGTGGACTAGCGGGAGAGGCGAGACCCAGTACTTC. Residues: CASSPWTSGRGETQYF.

The CDR3 nucleotides read TGCAGCGTTGTGGCTGGGGACAGATACTATGGCTACACCTTC. Its translation is CSVVAGDRYYGYTF. The V and J genes are TRBV29-1 and TRBJ1-2, with 7 bases aligning to TRBD1. Looked up from germline, CDR1 is SQVTM and CDR2 is ANQGSEA. This CDR3 spans 14 amino acids. Trimming cost V 4 bases and J 3 bases; bases outside gene matches: 8.

The CDR3 DNA reads as TGTGCCATGGGGACTAGCGGGGGGGGTTACAATGAGCAGTTCTTC. This sequence encodes CAMGTSGGGYNEQFF. J is TRBJ2-1 and V is TRBV10-3; 16 nucleotides agree with TRBD2. The length of the CDR3 is 15 residues. Germline V gives CDR1 ENHRY, CDR2 SYGVKD. The trim removed 9 bases at V and 4 bases at J, leaving 3 bases unmatched.

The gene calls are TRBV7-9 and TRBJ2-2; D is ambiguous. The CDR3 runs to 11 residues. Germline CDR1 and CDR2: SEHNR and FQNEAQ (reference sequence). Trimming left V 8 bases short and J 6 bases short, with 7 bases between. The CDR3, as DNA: TGTGCCAGCGAGTACCCCGGGGAGCTGTTTTTT. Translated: CASEYPGELFF.

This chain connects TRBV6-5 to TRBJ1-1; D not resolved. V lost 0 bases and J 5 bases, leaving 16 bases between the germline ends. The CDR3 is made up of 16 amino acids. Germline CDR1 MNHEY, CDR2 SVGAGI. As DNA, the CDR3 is TGTGCCAGCAGTTACTCGATTGCAGGTCAAGAGACTGAAGCTTTCTTT. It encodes CASSYSIAGQETEAFF.

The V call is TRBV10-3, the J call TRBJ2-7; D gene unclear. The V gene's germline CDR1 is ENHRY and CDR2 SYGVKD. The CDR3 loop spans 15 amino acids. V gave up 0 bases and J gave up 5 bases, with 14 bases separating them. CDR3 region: CAISESRGTGNEQYF. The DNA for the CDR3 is TGTGCCATCAGTGAGTCTAGAGGCACTGGCAACGAGCAGTACTTC.

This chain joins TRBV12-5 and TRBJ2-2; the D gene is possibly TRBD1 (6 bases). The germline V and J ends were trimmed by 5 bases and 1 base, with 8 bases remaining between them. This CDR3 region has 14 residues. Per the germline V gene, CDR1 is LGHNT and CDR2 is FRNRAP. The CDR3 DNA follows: TGTGCTAGTGGTATGGGACAGAACACCGGGGAGCTGTTTTTT. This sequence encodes CASGMGQNTGELFF.

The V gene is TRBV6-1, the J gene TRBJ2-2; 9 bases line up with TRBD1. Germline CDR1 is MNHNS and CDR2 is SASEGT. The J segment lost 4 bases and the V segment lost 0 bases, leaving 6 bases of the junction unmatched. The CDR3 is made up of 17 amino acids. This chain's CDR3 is CASSEAPGQGLTGELFF. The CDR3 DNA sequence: TGTGCCAGCAGTGAAGCTCCTGGACAGGGGCTCACCGGGGAGCTGTTTTTT.

The CDR3: CASSQDILAGADTQYF. In nucleotides, the CDR3 is TGCGCCAGCAGCCAAGATATACTAGCGGGAGCAGATACGCAGTATTTT. The chain joins TRBV4-3 to TRBJ2-3; the match to TRBD2 covers 11 bases. The CDR3 sequence is 16 residues long. Germline CDR1 is LGHNA and CDR2 is YSLEER. V shed 0 bases, J shed 4 bases, and the junction held 3 bases outside the gene matches.